A selection of T cell receptor beta chains follows, all from one sample in a study of human T cells and chemical hapten exposure. Via MiXCR, TCRdb re-called the RACE reads, giving one row per CDR3 protein. This table holds roughly 62,000 distinct CDR3 sequences, around 12% found once. The sample consisted of whole blood, taken in connection with sensitization to the hapten diphenylcyclopropenone (DPC). The source is a man aged 25-40 years with alopecia areata. Some clones in this sample may be carry-over from other donors' samples. The CDR3 runs from the conserved cysteine through the conserved F or W. The D gene is left open where the match is weak. Size is stated for part of the rows, as once, few or many counts, or as a class when the clone is expanded.

j_call clone_size d_call v_call cdr3_aa cdr3_nt
TRBJ1-1 few TRBD1 TRBV9 CASSVDQRTGDTEAFF TGTGCCAGCAGCGTAGATCAGCGAACAGGGGACACTGAAGCTTTCTTT
TRBJ2-1 many TRBD2 TRBV5-1 CASSPHSPSGADNEQFF TGCGCCAGCAGCCCGCACTCCCCTAGCGGGGCAGACAATGAGCAGTTCTTC
TRBJ1-2 NA NA TRBV11-3 CASSYTPSGTYNYGYTF TGTGCCAGCAGCTACACACCGTCCGGGACTTATAACTATGGCTACACCTTC
TRBJ2-1 many NA TRBV3-1 CASSQLGAGNEQFF TGTGCCAGCAGCCAACTGGGGGCAGGGAATGAGCAGTTCTTC
TRBJ2-7 few NA TRBV5-1 CASSFGTNYEQYF TGCGCCAGCAGCTTTGGGACGAACTACGAGCAGTACTTC
TRBJ2-1 few TRBD1 TRBV7-9 CASSLQGAASNEQFF TGTGCCAGCAGCTTACAGGGGGCGGCGTCTAATGAGCAGTTCTTC
TRBJ2-7 many NA TRBV29-1 CSVLSAGTYEQYF TGCAGCGTCCTTTCGGCAGGGACCTACGAGCAGTACTTC
TRBJ2-2 many TRBD1 TRBV5-5 CASSPDRGDTGELFF TGTGCCAGCAGCCCGGACAGGGGGGACACCGGGGAGCTGTTTTTT
TRBJ1-1 NA NA TRBV14 CASSPFRGVTEAFF TGTGCCAGCAGTCCTTTCCGCGGGGTGACTGAAGCTTTCTTT
TRBJ2-5 many NA TRBV5-5 CASSPGRETQYF TGTGCCAGCAGTCCCGGTAGGGAGACCCAGTACTTC
TRBJ2-5 many NA TRBV20-1 CSAIQGHIQETQYF TGCAGTGCTATACAAGGACACATACAAGAGACCCAGTACTTC
TRBJ2-7 few NA TRBV28 CASSLYKSEQYF TGTGCCAGCAGTTTATACAAGTCCGAGCAGTACTTC
TRBJ1-5 many TRBD1 TRBV24-1 CATSDPDRDNQPQHF TGTGCCACCAGTGATCCGGACAGGGACAATCAGCCCCAGCATTTT
TRBJ1-3 NA NA TRBV5-1 CASSLAHMRPGNTIYF TGCGCCAGCAGCTTGGCCCACATGAGACCTGGAAACACCATATATTTT
TRBJ2-7 many NA TRBV28 CASSLLQREYEQYF TGTGCCAGCAGTTTATTGCAGAGGGAGTACGAGCAGTACTTC
TRBJ1-2 NA NA TRBV20-1 CSARGAAGDGYTF TGCAGTGCGCGTGGGGCGGCTGGCGATGGCTACACCTTC
TRBJ2-1 many NA TRBV18 CASSPRDGYNEQFF TGTGCCAGCTCACCACGGGACGGCTACAATGAGCAGTTCTTC
TRBJ2-7 NA NA TRBV6-2/TRBV6-3 CASSPGFLYEQYF TGTGCCAGCAGTCCGGGATTTCTCTACGAGCAGTACTTC
TRBJ2-7 few NA TRBV9 CASSGLVGYEQYF TGTGCCAGCAGCGGGCTCGTCGGTTACGAGCAGTACTTC
TRBJ1-5 NA TRBD1 TRBV6-6 CASSTLGQSGGNQPQHF TGTGCCAGCAGTACCCTGGGACAGTCCGGGGGCAATCAGCCCCAGCATTTT
TRBJ1-1 NA NA TRBV29-1 CSVARAGEAFF TGCAGCGTTGCGAGGGCCGGGGAAGCTTTCTTT
TRBJ2-5 NA TRBD1 TRBV30 CAWTLRTGVQETQYF TGTGCCTGGACCCTTCGAACAGGGGTCCAAGAGACCCAGTACTTC
TRBJ1-1 NA NA TRBV2 CASTAQYMNTEAFF TGTGCCAGCACTGCCCAGTACATGAACACTGAAGCTTTCTTT
TRBJ2-5 many NA TRBV4-2 CASTSGTQYF TGTGCCAGCACCTCAGGGACCCAGTACTTC
TRBJ2-3 NA NA TRBV29-1 CSVDGTIGIETQYF TGCAGCGTTGACGGAACTATCGGGATTGAGACGCAGTATTTT
TRBJ2-1 many TRBD2 TRBV11-2 CASSGGLAEYNEQFF TGTGCCAGCTCCGGGGGACTAGCGGAGTACAATGAGCAGTTCTTC
TRBJ1-2 few TRBD1 TRBV5-6 CASSSTGTGGAIDYGYTF TGTGCCAGCTCTAGCACGGGGACAGGGGGCGCGATCGACTATGGCTACACCTTC
TRBJ2-7 many TRBD1 TRBV18 CASSPQDRTGEQYF TGTGCCAGCTCACCACAGGACAGGACCGGAGAGCAGTACTTC
TRBJ2-1 NA TRBD1 TRBV29-1 CSGQGVDEQFF TGCAGCGGACAGGGGGTCGATGAGCAGTTCTTC
TRBJ1-1 many NA TRBV7-9 CASSLAGGLGTEAFF TGTGCCAGCAGCTTAGCAGGAGGGCTGGGCACTGAAGCTTTCTTT